This T cell receptor beta chain was sequenced during a study of cytomegalovirus exposure and HLA in healthy donors. Primers: 60 Vbeta forward and 13 Jbeta reverse. Generated by immunoSEQ multiplex PCR, the TCRdb table keeps only in-frame clones and is missing some. The sample yields roughly 260,000 clones, roughly 81% seen once. Germline CDR1 is MNHNY and CDR2 is SVGAGI (reference sequence). The CDR3 is 14 residues long. With 0 bases removed from V and 3 bases from J, the gap between germline ends came to 9 bases. The material sequenced was PBMCs. The sequence came from a woman between 40 and 55 years old in good health and CMV-seropositive. This sequence joins TRBV6-6 and TRBJ2-7; D unresolved. In DNA form, the CDR3 reads TGTGCCAGCAGTTACTCCCCGGTAAACTACGAGCAGTACTTC. It translates to CASSYSPVNYEQYF.